This T cell receptor (beta chain) was found in a study of post-analysis software for immune sequencing data. Overall study results and limits: Comparison with controls showed significantly lower normalized Chao1 diversity in multiple sclerosis patients. Patients had higher frequencies than controls of about 5 TRBV segments, including TRBV5-6, TRBV5-1 and TRBV20-1.

The TCR beta cDNA libraries carried unique molecular identifiers. TCRdb re-called the PCR reads with MiXCR, one entry per CDR3 protein. Among about half a million distinct CDR3 sequences listed, 34% were seen once. This clonotype was counted only a few times. Its target is unknown. This CDR3 region has 14 residues. V was pared by 6 bases and J by 1 base, with 15 bases between. Per germline, CDR1 SQVTM and CDR2 ANQGSEA. The receptor was derived from a girl between 2 and 17 years old with multiple sclerosis. Sequenced input: blood. The V gene is TRBV29-1, the J gene TRBJ1-1; D is perhaps TRBD1 (5 bases). The CDR3 sequence is CSVNGADKNTEAFF. CDR3 in DNA: TGCAGCGTCAATGGGGCGGACAAGAACACTGAAGCTTTCTTT.